This T cell receptor beta chain was recovered during a study of cytomegalovirus exposure and HLA in healthy donors. Data came from immunoSEQ multiplex PCR; TCRdb stores just in-frame clones and leaves some out. The table has 220,000 or so clones, about nine tenths seen once. This CDR3 has 13 amino acids. V was pared by 4 bases and J by 4 bases, with 8 bases between. Germline lookup yields CDR1 SGHNT and CDR2 YYREEE (reference sequence). V and J are TRBV5-4 and TRBJ1-4; TRBD1 might be the D (5 bases). The source of this sequence is a woman aged 18-29 years in good health and CMV-seropositive. Input material: PBMCs. The CDR3 DNA follows: TGTGCCAGCAGCCGGGACTATAATGAAAAACTGTTTTTT. This sequence encodes CASSRDYNEKLFF.